This TCR beta chain was found in a study of technical replicates of blood from a few donors (dated by TCRdb to about 2017). V gives up 7 bases and J gives up 0 bases, and the segment between their germline ends measures 10 bases. The germline V gene encodes CDR1 LNHDA and CDR2 SQIVND (reference sequence). The CDR3 holds 14 amino acids from the cysteine to the phenylalanine. This entry keeps only the CDR3 DNA: 42 bases, framed from base 1. Regarding this clone: Its cognate antigen has yet to be identified. Per-base qualities were not stored, and no clone one base away is much larger.

Library creation used the immunoSEQ multiplex PCR assay. The table was pulled from immuneACCESS by TCRdb, which kept in-frame rearrangements only. Such tables lose some clones; where checked, under half of the loss comes from unresolved V genes, and the rest has no known cause. This sample holds approximately 70,000 clones; about 90% were observed only once. Clones ranked in the top ten supply around 0.42% of the sample. Recombination connected TRBV19 to TRBJ1-3; the best D guess is TRBD1, with 5 bases matching. The sequenced sample was T cells isolated from PBMCs. The TCR originated in a human donor in good health. CDR3 loop: CASNLDSSGNTIYF. The nucleotides read TGTGCCAGTAACCTAGACAGCTCTGGAAACACCATATATTTT.